Listed below are T cell receptor beta chains from one sample, sequenced in a study of cytomegalovirus exposure and HLA in healthy donors. TCRdb's table, derived via immunoSEQ multiplex PCR, lists solely in-frame clones and lacks some. The sample yields about 110,000 clones, more than 60% seen once. The material sequenced was PBMCs. The receptors shown here come from a female donor in good health and CMV-seropositive. The CDR3 runs from the conserved cysteine through the conserved F or W. Fields, in order: CDR3 length, clone size, V gene, D gene, J gene, CDR3 DNA, CDR3 protein. D genes are given only for firm matches. Where a row states a size, it is once, few, many or the class of an expanded clone; other rows omit it.

cdr3_length: 16
clone_size: .
v_call: TRBV21-1
d_call: .
j_call: TRBJ2-1
cdr3_nt: TGTGCCAGCAGCGCGGCCGGGACTAGCGGGGGCAATGAGCAGTTCTTC
cdr3_aa: CASSAAGTSGGNEQFF

cdr3_length: 17
clone_size: .
v_call: TRBV5-1
d_call: .
j_call: TRBJ2-3
cdr3_nt: TGCGCCAGCAGCATTTTTGGTGGGCGGGGAAGCACAGATACGCAGTATTTT
cdr3_aa: CASSIFGGRGSTDTQYF

cdr3_length: 17
clone_size: .
v_call: TRBV5-1
d_call: TRBD1
j_call: TRBJ1-6
cdr3_nt: TGCGCCAGCAGCCCAAGGGACAGCTACTCCTATAATTCACCCCTCCACTTT
cdr3_aa: CASSPRDSYSYNSPLHF

cdr3_length: 14
clone_size: few
v_call: TRBV30
d_call: TRBD2
j_call: TRBJ2-7
cdr3_nt: TGTGCCTGGACCCGGGAGGCCCGTTCCTACGAGCAGTACTTC
cdr3_aa: CAWTREARSYEQYF

cdr3_length: 13
clone_size: few
v_call: TRBV27
d_call: .
j_call: TRBJ2-3
cdr3_nt: TGTGCCAGCAGTTTCCAGGGGACAGATACGCAGTATTTT
cdr3_aa: CASSFQGTDTQYF

cdr3_length: 15
clone_size: .
v_call: TRBV4-2
d_call: .
j_call: TRBJ2-1
cdr3_nt: TGTGCCAGCAGCCTTCGGGGACTCTCCTACAATGAGCAGTTCTTC
cdr3_aa: CASSLRGLSYNEQFF

cdr3_length: 15
clone_size: .
v_call: TRBV6-6
d_call: .
j_call: TRBJ2-7
cdr3_nt: TGTGCCAGCAGCCCACGTGGGACTGGATACTACGAGCAGTACTTC
cdr3_aa: CASSPRGTGYYEQYF

cdr3_length: 16
clone_size: .
v_call: TRBV19
d_call: TRBD1
j_call: TRBJ1-2
cdr3_nt: TGTGCCAGTAGTGATCGGGGACAGGGGTATAACTATGGCTACACCTTC
cdr3_aa: CASSDRGQGYNYGYTF

cdr3_length: 13
clone_size: .
v_call: TRBV25-1
d_call: TRBD2
j_call: TRBJ2-1
cdr3_nt: TGTGCCAACGAGCGGGGACGGGACAATGAGCAGTTCTTC
cdr3_aa: CANERGRDNEQFF

cdr3_length: 13
clone_size: .
v_call: TRBV27
d_call: .
j_call: TRBJ1-2
cdr3_nt: TGTGCCAGCAGTCGCGCAGGAAACTATGGCTACACCTTC
cdr3_aa: CASSRAGNYGYTF

cdr3_length: 14
clone_size: .
v_call: TRBV11-3
d_call: .
j_call: TRBJ2-2
cdr3_nt: TGTGCCAGCAGCTGGAGGGGGCATAGCGGGGAGCTGTTTTTT
cdr3_aa: CASSWRGHSGELFF

cdr3_length: 16
clone_size: .
v_call: TRBV4-2
d_call: TRBD2
j_call: TRBJ2-7
cdr3_nt: TGTGCCAGCAGCCTACGTACTGCGGGGGGTAGCTACGAGCAGTACTTC
cdr3_aa: CASSLRTAGGSYEQYF

cdr3_length: 15
clone_size: .
v_call: TRBV28
d_call: TRBD1
j_call: TRBJ2-7
cdr3_nt: TGTGCCAGCAGTACCCCCGGGACAGGGGCCTACGAGCAGTACTTC
cdr3_aa: CASSTPGTGAYEQYF

cdr3_length: 16
clone_size: .
v_call: TRBV5-1
d_call: TRBD2
j_call: TRBJ2-3
cdr3_nt: TGCGCCAGCAGCTTGGGGTTACTAGCGGGCACAGATACGCAGTATTTT
cdr3_aa: CASSLGLLAGTDTQYF

cdr3_length: 16
clone_size: .
v_call: TRBV7-9
d_call: .
j_call: TRBJ2-1
cdr3_nt: TGTGCCAGCAGCTTAACGGGGGGCTCAAGAGGCAATGAGCAGTTCTTC
cdr3_aa: CASSLTGGSRGNEQFF

cdr3_length: 12
clone_size: .
v_call: TRBV12-5
d_call: .
j_call: TRBJ2-7
cdr3_nt: TGTGCTAGCCAAGGGGTTGTCGACGAGCAGTACTTC
cdr3_aa: CASQGVVDEQYF

cdr3_length: 21
clone_size: .
v_call: TRBV29-1
d_call: TRBD2
j_call: TRBJ2-3
cdr3_nt: TGCAGCGTTCAACTTACCTATGGACTAGCGGGACAAGGGGGGGGGACAGATACGCAGTATTTT
cdr3_aa: CSVQLTYGLAGQGGGTDTQYF

cdr3_length: 13
clone_size: .
v_call: TRBV7-2
d_call: .
j_call: TRBJ2-5
cdr3_nt: TGTGCCAGCAGCTTAGGCTGGCCGGAGACCCAGTACTTC
cdr3_aa: CASSLGWPETQYF

cdr3_length: 15
clone_size: .
v_call: TRBV11-1
d_call: TRBD1
j_call: TRBJ1-4
cdr3_nt: TGTGCCAGCAGCCCGCGGGACAGAGGGGATGAAAAACTGTTTTTT
cdr3_aa: CASSPRDRGDEKLFF

cdr3_length: 12
clone_size: .
v_call: TRBV2
d_call: .
j_call: TRBJ2-7
cdr3_nt: TGTGCCAGCAGGGGCGACCTCTACGAGCAGTACTTC
cdr3_aa: CASRGDLYEQYF

cdr3_length: 16
clone_size: .
v_call: TRBV4-1
d_call: TRBD1
j_call: TRBJ1-5
cdr3_nt: TGCGCCAGCAGCCAGGGTCCCGGGACAGGGACTCAGCCCCAGCATTTT
cdr3_aa: CASSQGPGTGTQPQHF

cdr3_length: 15
clone_size: .
v_call: TRBV28
d_call: TRBD2
j_call: TRBJ2-3
cdr3_nt: TGTGCCAGCAGGTCTACTAGCGGGGGGCGGGATACGCAGTATTTT
cdr3_aa: CASRSTSGGRDTQYF

cdr3_length: 14
clone_size: .
v_call: TRBV6-5
d_call: .
j_call: TRBJ2-3
cdr3_nt: TGTGCCAGCAGTTCGAAGGGGCAGGCAGATACGCAGTATTTT
cdr3_aa: CASSSKGQADTQYF

cdr3_length: 16
clone_size: .
v_call: TRBV19
d_call: TRBD2
j_call: TRBJ2-1
cdr3_nt: TGTGCCAGTAGTCATTCGCTAGCGGGACGCTACAATGAGCAGTTCTTC
cdr3_aa: CASSHSLAGRYNEQFF

cdr3_length: 16
clone_size: .
v_call: TRBV18
d_call: TRBD1
j_call: TRBJ1-2
cdr3_nt: TGTGCCAGCTCACACGAACGGACAGGGATCCGCTATGGCTACACCTTC
cdr3_aa: CASSHERTGIRYGYTF

cdr3_length: 15
clone_size: .
v_call: TRBV6-5
d_call: .
j_call: TRBJ1-1
cdr3_nt: TGTGCCAGCAGTTACTCTCCGGCAGGGAACACTGAAGCTTTCTTT
cdr3_aa: CASSYSPAGNTEAFF

cdr3_length: 15
clone_size: once
v_call: TRBV4-2
d_call: TRBD2
j_call: TRBJ2-1
cdr3_nt: TGTGCCAGCAGCCCCGGACTAGCGGGTGGAAATGAGCAGTTCTTC
cdr3_aa: CASSPGLAGGNEQFF

cdr3_length: 14
clone_size: .
v_call: TRBV27
d_call: .
j_call: TRBJ2-3
cdr3_nt: TGTGCCAGCAGTTTAGGCCTTAGCACAGATACGCAGTATTTT
cdr3_aa: CASSLGLSTDTQYF

cdr3_length: 17
clone_size: once
v_call: TRBV28
d_call: .
j_call: TRBJ1-4
cdr3_nt: TGTGCCAGCAGTTTTCCCTCCGGAGTAAGGATTAATGAAAAACTGTTTTTT
cdr3_aa: CASSFPSGVRINEKLFF